The following is a T cell receptor beta chain sequence with its context. The sample belongs to a study of PD-1 blockade in classical Hodgkin lymphoma. Patients all relapsed after autologous stem cell transplantation, and there was variation in brentuximab vedotin exposure. Produced via immunoSEQ multiplex PCR; TCRdb's table is partial and in-frame only. The sample has 9,000 to 13,000 clones; around 80% are singletons. The V segment lost 0 bases and the J segment 1 base; nucleotides outside the gene matches: 12. Germline V gene lookup returns CDR1 LNHNV and CDR2 YYDKDF (reference sequence). The CDR3 has 19 residues.

The genes are TRBV15 and TRBJ1-1; 9 nucleotides agree with TRBD1. The clonotype originates from a human donor with classical Hodgkin lymphoma. Material: peripheral blood mononuclear cells (PBMCs), obtained before the second cycle of nivolumab. As DNA, the CDR3 is TGTGCCACCAGCAGAGATAGGCGGGGGGGACAGGGCCCGAACACTGAAGCTTTCTTT. Protein: CATSRDRRGGQGPNTEAFF.